Following are 22 T cell receptor beta chains from one sample sequenced in a study of T cell responses to AZD1222 COVID-19 vaccine. The repertoire was sequenced with immunoSEQ multiplex PCR; TCRdb's copy has only in-frame clones and lacks some. The repertoire holds some 130,000 clones, with over 75% as singletons. The source material was peripheral blood, sampled on day 0 of MenACWY control vaccination. The origin of the receptors is an adult in good health.

This clone was seen only once. V and J are TRBV2 and TRBJ1-1; maybe TRBD1 (5 bases). The CDR3 runs 16 residues. In germline, CDR1 is SNHLY, CDR2 FYNNEI. Between the trimmed V and J ends, which lost 8 bases and 0 bases, there was a span of 19 bases. The CDR3 loop reads CASLFLRTIMNTEAFF. In nucleotides, the CDR3 is TGTGCCAGCTTATTTTTGCGGACAATAATGAACACTGAAGCTTTCTTT.

This clone was detected once. The V gene is TRBV5-1, the J gene TRBJ2-3; TRBD2 matches 10 bases. With V trimmed by 2 bases and J by 4 bases, 1 base remained unmatched. CDR3 length equals 14 residues. Germline CDR1 is SGHRS and CDR2 is YFSETQ. DNA for the CDR3: TGCGCCAGCAGCTTTACTAGCGGGGCAGATACGCAGTATTTT. Residues: CASSFTSGADTQYF.

This rearrangement joins TRBV5-1 to TRBJ2-7; D possibly uses TRBD1 or TRBD2 (5 bases each). The V end lost 4 bases, the J end lost 6 bases, and 11 bases lay between the germline ends. This CDR3 has 12 amino acids. Looked up from germline, CDR1 is SGHRS and CDR2 is YFSETQ. The CDR3 is CASSPHGGEQYF. For the CDR3, the DNA is TGCGCCAGCAGCCCTCATGGGGGCGAGCAGTACTTC.

The chain combines TRBV5-6 with TRBJ1-6; D is perhaps TRBD1 (5 bases). Per germline, CDR1 SGHDT and CDR2 YYEEEE. The CDR3 is made up of 14 amino acids. V shed 1 base and J shed 9 bases, with 11 bases lying between them. The CDR3 DNA is TGTGCCAGCAGCTTGTTCAGGGAGTCTTCACCCCTCCACTTT. This gives the protein CASSLFRESSPLHF.

This chain uses TRBV2 with TRBJ1-4; D gene ambiguous. This CDR3 is built from 14 residues. Germline V lookup: CDR1 SNHLY, CDR2 FYNNEI. V lost 3 bases and J 8 bases, leaving 13 bases between the germline ends. CDR3 residues: CASSETRLLEKLFF. Written as DNA, the CDR3 is TGTGCCAGCAGTGAGACACGACTCTTGGAAAAACTGTTTTTT.

This clone was observed once. For the CDR3, the DNA is TGTGCCAGCAGTGACGCAACGGACGAAAGGCCCCAGCATTTT. This codes for CASSDATDERPQHF. The chain carries TRBV2 and TRBJ1-5; D ambiguous. Germline V gene sequence: CDR1 SNHLY, CDR2 FYNNEI. V shed 3 bases and J shed 9 bases, with 15 bases lying between them. This CDR3 has 14 residues.

The gene calls are TRBV9 and TRBJ2-1, with 9 positions matching TRBD1. The CDR3 is made up of 15 amino acids. Germline V gene sequence: CDR1 SGDLS, CDR2 YYNGEE. With V trimmed by 7 bases and J by 8 bases, 13 bases remained unmatched. The CDR3 loop is CASQPGGQGYDEQFF. Here the CDR3 DNA reads TGTGCCAGCCAACCCGGGGGACAGGGATACGATGAGCAGTTCTTC.

The chain recombines TRBV19 with TRBJ2-3, with D perhaps matching TRBD2 (6 bases). Germline CDR1 reads LNHDA; CDR2 reads SQIVND (reference sequence). Trimming left V 3 bases short and J 4 bases short, with 14 bases between. The CDR3 spans 15 residues. CDR3 residues: CASSIGAAGPDTQYF. The CDR3 DNA reads TGTGCCAGTAGTATTGGTGCGGCGGGACCAGATACGCAGTATTTT.

The rearrangement uses TRBV9 and TRBJ1-3; D gene ambiguous. This CDR3 is 12 amino acids long. Germline CDR1 is SGDLS and CDR2 is YYNGEE. V lost 3 bases to trimming and J lost 4 bases, with 5 bases between them. CDR3 residues: CASSEVGNTIYF. In nucleotides, the CDR3 is TGTGCCAGCAGCGAGGTGGGAAACACCATATATTTT.

The chain combines TRBV6-2 or TRBV6-3 with TRBJ2-7; 7 nucleotides match TRBD2. With V trimmed by 6 bases and J by 0 bases, 17 bases remained unmatched. This CDR3 is built from 18 residues. Per the germline V gene, CDR1 is MNHEY and CDR2 is SVGEGT. CDR3 region: CASSNGLAVPQSSYEQYF. In DNA, the CDR3 is TGTGCCAGCAGCAACGGGCTAGCGGTGCCCCAAAGCTCCTACGAGCAGTACTTC.

The rearrangement links TRBV9 to TRBJ1-2; D is undetermined. Between the trimmed V and J ends, which lost 0 bases and 5 bases, there was a span of 14 bases. Germline-derived CDR1 and CDR2 are SGDLS and YYNGEE. The CDR3 is made up of 15 amino acids. CDR3 in DNA: TGTGCCAGCAGCGTAGAATCCCGGAACGGATATGGCTACACCTTC. As protein: CASSVESRNGYGYTF.

CDR3 residues: CASSPNGFKETQYF. As DNA, the CDR3 is TGTGCCAGTAGTCCAAACGGGTTCAAAGAGACCCAGTACTTC. The genes are TRBV19 and TRBJ2-5; D uncertain. CDR3 size: 14 residues. From germline, CDR1 is LNHDA and CDR2 SQIVND (reference sequence). V shed 5 bases and J shed 3 bases, with 13 bases lying between them.

The rearrangement joins TRBV28 to TRBJ2-7; maybe TRBD2 (6 bases). Trimming removed 5 bases from V and 7 bases from J, with 15 bases in between. Germline V lookup: CDR1 MDHEN, CDR2 SYDVKM. This CDR3 spans 13 amino acids. CDR3 in amino acids: CASSPGDRGEQYF. CDR3 nucleotide sequence: TGTGCCAGCAGTCCTGGAGACCGGGGGGAGCAGTACTTC.

A few counts support this clone. The rearrangement links TRBV7-2 to TRBJ2-7, with 9 positions matching TRBD2. The CDR3 contains 16 residues. Unmatched junction bases numbered 11, after V lost 5 bases and J lost 3 bases. Germline V gene data show CDR1 as SGHTA and CDR2 as FQGNSA. The CDR3 spells CASSQTRLAAYYEQYF. The CDR3 nucleotides are TGTGCCAGCAGCCAAACTAGACTAGCGGCCTACTACGAGCAGTACTTC.

The J gene is TRBJ1-2, the V gene TRBV29-1, with D possibly matching TRBD1 (5 bases). Germline assignment: CDR1 SQVTM and CDR2 ANQGSEA. The CDR3 extends over 13 amino acids. The V end was cut by 3 bases, the J end by 1 base, with 9 bases between. CDR3 sequence reads: CSVEGTYNYGYTF. The DNA for the CDR3 is TGCAGCGTTGAGGGGACTTATAACTATGGCTACACCTTC.

V and J are TRBV6-6 and TRBJ1-1, with D unresolved. Per germline, CDR1 MNHNY and CDR2 SVGAGI (reference sequence). The CDR3 has 13 amino acids. V lost 5 bases and J lost 4, with 11 bases in between. The CDR3 region is CASSPSDPTEAFF. The CDR3 nucleotides are TGTGCCAGCAGTCCCTCAGACCCCACTGAAGCTTTCTTT.

This chain connects TRBV11-2 to TRBJ2-7, with 8 positions matching TRBD2. The CDR3 is made up of 18 amino acids. Germline V gene data show CDR1 as SGHAT and CDR2 as FQNNGV. The junction had 15 bases not matched to a gene; V was cut back by 5 bases and J by 0 bases. Here the CDR3 DNA reads TGTGCCAGCAGCCCTCGAGCCAGCGGGAGCTTCTACTCCTACGAGCAGTACTTC. Translated, it gives CASSPRASGSFYSYEQYF.

CDR3 region: CASSYTVGGYYEQYF. The DNA for the CDR3 is TGTGCCAGCAGTTACACGGTAGGAGGGTACTACGAGCAGTACTTC. The rearrangement uses TRBV28 and TRBJ2-7; TRBD2 is a possible D gene (6 bases). V lost 4 bases and J lost 3, with 16 bases in between. The germline gives CDR1 MDHEN, CDR2 SYDVKM. CDR3 length equals 15 residues.

The rearrangement links TRBV5-6 to TRBJ1-5, with no clear D. This CDR3 is built from 15 residues. V was clipped by 0 bases and J by 3 bases, with 10 bases between them. The germline V gene encodes CDR1 SGHDT and CDR2 YYEEEE. CDR3 coding DNA: TGTGCCAGCAGCTTGGGTTCGGGAAACAATCAGCCCCAGCATTTT. Translated, it gives CASSLGSGNNQPQHF.

The CDR3 sequence is CATSDWGFRGDSYEQYF. In DNA, the CDR3 is TGTGCCACCAGTGATTGGGGGTTTAGGGGGGACTCCTACGAGCAGTACTTC. V gene TRBV24-1 combines with J gene TRBJ2-7, with D perhaps assigned TRBD1 or TRBD2 (6 bases each). Per germline, CDR1 KGHDR and CDR2 SFDVKD. The CDR3 runs to 17 residues. V was pared by 2 bases and J by 0 bases, with 16 bases between.

This clone has just one count. The CDR3 spells CASSKQGRSYEQYF. CDR3 coding DNA: TGTGCCAGCAGCAAACAGGGAAGGTCCTACGAGCAGTACTTC. The rearrangement uses TRBV5-4 and TRBJ2-7, with D tentatively TRBD1 (6 bases). Looked up from germline, CDR1 is SGHNT and CDR2 is YYREEE (reference sequence). V lost 4 bases and J lost 1, with 12 bases in between. The CDR3 is 14 residues long.

This clone was seen a few times. The gene calls are TRBV5-1 and TRBJ2-3; 7 nucleotides line up with TRBD2. Trimming cost V 2 bases and J 4 bases; bases outside gene matches: 4. CDR1 is SGHRS, CDR2 YFSETQ, per germline. The CDR3 has 14 residues. In DNA, the CDR3 is TGCGCCAGCAGCTTAGGCGGGAGCCCAGATACGCAGTATTTT. It specifies CASSLGGSPDTQYF. The variable domain in full, with the rest retrieved from reference TRBV5-1 and TRBJ2-3, is KAGVTQTPRYLIKTRGQQVTLSCSPISGHRSVSWYQQTPGQGLQFLFEYFSETQRNKGNFPGRFSGRQFSNSRSEMNVSTLELGDSALYLCASSLGGSPDTQYFGPGTRLTVL.